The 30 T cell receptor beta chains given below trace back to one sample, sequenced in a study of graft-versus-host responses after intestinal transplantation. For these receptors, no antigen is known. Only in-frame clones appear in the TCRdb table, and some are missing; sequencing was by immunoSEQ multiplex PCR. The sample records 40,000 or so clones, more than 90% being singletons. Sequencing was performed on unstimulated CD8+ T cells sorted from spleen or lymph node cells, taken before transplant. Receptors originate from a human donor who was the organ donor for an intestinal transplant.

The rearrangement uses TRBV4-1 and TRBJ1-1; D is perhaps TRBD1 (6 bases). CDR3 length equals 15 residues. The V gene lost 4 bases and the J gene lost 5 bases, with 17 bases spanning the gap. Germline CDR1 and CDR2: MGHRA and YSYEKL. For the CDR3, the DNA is TGCGCCAGCAGCCGGAACAGGGAGGGGGGAACTGAAGCTTTCTTT. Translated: CASSRNREGGTEAFF.

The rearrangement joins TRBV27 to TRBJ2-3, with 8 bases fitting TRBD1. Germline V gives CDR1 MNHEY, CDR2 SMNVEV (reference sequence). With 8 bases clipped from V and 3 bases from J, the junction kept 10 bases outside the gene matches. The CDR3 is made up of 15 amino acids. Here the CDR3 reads CASCPGTGGTDTQYF. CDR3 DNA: TGTGCCAGCTGCCCTGGGACAGGAGGAACAGATACGCAGTATTTT.

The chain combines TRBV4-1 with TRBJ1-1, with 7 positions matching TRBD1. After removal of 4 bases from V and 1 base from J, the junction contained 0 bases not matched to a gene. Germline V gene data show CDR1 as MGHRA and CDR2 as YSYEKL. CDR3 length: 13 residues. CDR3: CASSRTGNTEAFF. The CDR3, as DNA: TGCGCCAGCAGCCGGACAGGGAACACTGAAGCTTTCTTT.

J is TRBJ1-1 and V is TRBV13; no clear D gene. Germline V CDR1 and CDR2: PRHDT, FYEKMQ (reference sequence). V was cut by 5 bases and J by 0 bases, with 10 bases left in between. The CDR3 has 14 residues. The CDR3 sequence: CASSVRELNTEAFF. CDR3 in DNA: TGTGCCAGCAGCGTTAGGGAGTTGAACACTGAAGCTTTCTTT.

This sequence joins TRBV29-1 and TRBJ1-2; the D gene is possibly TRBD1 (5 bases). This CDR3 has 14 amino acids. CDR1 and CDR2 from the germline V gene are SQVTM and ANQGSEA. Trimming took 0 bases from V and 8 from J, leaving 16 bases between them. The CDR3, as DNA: TGCAGCGTTGAAGACGCAGTCGGGACGCCCGGCTACACCTTC. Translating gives CSVEDAVGTPGYTF. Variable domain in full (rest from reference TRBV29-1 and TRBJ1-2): SAVISQKPSRDICQRGTSLTIQCQVDSQVTMMFWYRQQPGQSLTLIATANQGSEATYESGFVIDKFPISRPNLTFSTLTVSNMSPEDSSIYLCSVEDAVGTPGYTFGSGTRLTVV.

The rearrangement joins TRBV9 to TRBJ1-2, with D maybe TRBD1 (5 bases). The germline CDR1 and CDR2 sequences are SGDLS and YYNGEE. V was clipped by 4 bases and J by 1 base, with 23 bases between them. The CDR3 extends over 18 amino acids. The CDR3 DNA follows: TGTGCCAGCAGCTGGGGGACCGGCCTATCGTCGGATAACTATGGCTACACCTTC. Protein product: CASSWGTGLSSDNYGYTF.

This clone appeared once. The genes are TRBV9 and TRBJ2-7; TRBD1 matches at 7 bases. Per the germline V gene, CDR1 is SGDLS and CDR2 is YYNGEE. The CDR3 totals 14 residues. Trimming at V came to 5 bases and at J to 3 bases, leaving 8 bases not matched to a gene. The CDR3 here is CASSPRTGDYEQYF. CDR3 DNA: TGTGCCAGCAGTCCCAGGACAGGAGACTACGAGCAGTACTTC.

This chain's CDR3 is CASSPVSNYGYTF. CDR3 DNA sequence: TGTGCCAGCAGCCCCGTGAGTAACTATGGCTACACCTTC. This rearrangement joins TRBV7-9 to TRBJ1-2, with no clear D. The CDR3 loop spans 13 amino acids. Germline V lookup: CDR1 SEHNR, CDR2 FQNEAQ (reference sequence). Trimming pared 5 bases from V and 1 base from J, leaving 8 bases between. The variable domain in full, with the rest retrieved from reference TRBV7-9 and TRBJ1-2, is DTGVSQNPRHKITKRGQNVTFRCDPISEHNRLYWYRQTLGQGPEFLTYFQNEAQLEKSRLLSDRFSAERPKGSFSTLEIQRTEQGDSAMYLCASSPVSNYGYTFGSGTRLTVV.

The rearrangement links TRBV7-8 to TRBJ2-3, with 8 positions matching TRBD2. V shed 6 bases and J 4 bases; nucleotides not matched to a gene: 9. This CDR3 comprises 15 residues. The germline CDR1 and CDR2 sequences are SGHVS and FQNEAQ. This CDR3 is CASRRISGGSDTQYF. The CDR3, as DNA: TGTGCCAGCAGGCGAATTTCGGGGGGGTCAGATACGCAGTATTTT. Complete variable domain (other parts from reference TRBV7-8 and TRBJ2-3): GAGVSQSPRYKVAKRGQDVALRCDPISGHVSLFWYQQALGQGPEFLTYFQNEAQLDKSGLPSDRFFAERPEGSVSTLKIQRTQQEDSAVYLCASRRISGGSDTQYFGPGTRLTVL.

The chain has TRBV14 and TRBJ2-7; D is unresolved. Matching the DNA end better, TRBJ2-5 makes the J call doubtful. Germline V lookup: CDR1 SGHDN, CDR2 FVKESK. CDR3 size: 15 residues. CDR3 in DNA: TGTGCCAGCAGCCAAGATTTAGACTTACAAGAGACCCAGTACTTC. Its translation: CASSQDLDLQETQYF.

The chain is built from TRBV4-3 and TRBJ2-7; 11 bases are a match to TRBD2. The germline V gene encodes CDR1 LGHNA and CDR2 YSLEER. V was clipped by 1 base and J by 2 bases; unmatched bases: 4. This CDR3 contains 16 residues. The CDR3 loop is CASSQVGSGGAYEQYF. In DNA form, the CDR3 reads TGCGCCAGCAGCCAAGTGGGTAGCGGGGGGGCCTACGAGCAGTACTTC.

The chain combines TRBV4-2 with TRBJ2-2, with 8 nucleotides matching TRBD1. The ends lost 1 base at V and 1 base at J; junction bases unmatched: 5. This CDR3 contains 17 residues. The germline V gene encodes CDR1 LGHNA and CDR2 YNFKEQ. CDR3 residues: CASSQGVTGVNTGELFF. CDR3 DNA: TGTGCCAGCAGCCAAGGGGTGACAGGGGTGAACACCGGGGAGCTGTTTTTT.

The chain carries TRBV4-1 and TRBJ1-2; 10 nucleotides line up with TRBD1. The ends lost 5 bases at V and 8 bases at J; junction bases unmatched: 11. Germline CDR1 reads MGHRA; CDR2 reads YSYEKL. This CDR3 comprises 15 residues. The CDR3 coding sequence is TGCGCCAGCAGCATGCCGGGACAGGGGCCGGGGGGCTACACCTTC. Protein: CASSMPGQGPGGYTF.

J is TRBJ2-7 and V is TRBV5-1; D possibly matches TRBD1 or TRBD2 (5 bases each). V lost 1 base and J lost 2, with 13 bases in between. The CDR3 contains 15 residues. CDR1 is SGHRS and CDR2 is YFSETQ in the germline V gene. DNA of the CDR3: TGCGCCAGCAGCTTGTATGGGGGTGACGCCTACGAGCAGTACTTC. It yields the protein CASSLYGGDAYEQYF. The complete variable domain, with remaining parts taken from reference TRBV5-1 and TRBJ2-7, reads KAGVTQTPRYLIKTRGQQVTLSCSPISGHRSVSWYQQTPGQGLQFLFEYFSETQRNKGNFPGRFSGRQFSNSRSEMNVSTLELGDSALYLCASSLYGGDAYEQYFGPGTRLTVT.

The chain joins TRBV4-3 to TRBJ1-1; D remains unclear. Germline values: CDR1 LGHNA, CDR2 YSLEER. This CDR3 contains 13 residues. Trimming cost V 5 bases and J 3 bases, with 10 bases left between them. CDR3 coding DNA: TGCGCCAGCAGCAGTGGGTTAGACACTGAAGCTTTCTTT. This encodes CASSSGLDTEAFF.

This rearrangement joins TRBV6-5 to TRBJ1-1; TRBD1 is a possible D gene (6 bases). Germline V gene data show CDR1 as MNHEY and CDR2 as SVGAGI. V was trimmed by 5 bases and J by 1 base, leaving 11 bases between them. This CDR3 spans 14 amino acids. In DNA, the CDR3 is TGTGCCAGCAGTCAGGACAGCGAGAACACTGAAGCTTTCTTT. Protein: CASSQDSENTEAFF.

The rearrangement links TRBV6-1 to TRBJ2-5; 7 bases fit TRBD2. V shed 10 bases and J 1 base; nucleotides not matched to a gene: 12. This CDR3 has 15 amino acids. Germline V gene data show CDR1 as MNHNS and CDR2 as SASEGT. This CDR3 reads CATGGEGRIQETQYF. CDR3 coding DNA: TGTGCCACGGGGGGTGAGGGGAGGATCCAAGAGACCCAGTACTTC.

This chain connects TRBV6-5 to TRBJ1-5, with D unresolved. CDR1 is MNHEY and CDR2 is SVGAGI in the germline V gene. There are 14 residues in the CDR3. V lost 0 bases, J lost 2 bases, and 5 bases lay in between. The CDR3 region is CASSYSGGNQPQHF. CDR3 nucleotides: TGTGCCAGCAGTTACTCCGGGGGCAATCAGCCCCAGCATTTT.

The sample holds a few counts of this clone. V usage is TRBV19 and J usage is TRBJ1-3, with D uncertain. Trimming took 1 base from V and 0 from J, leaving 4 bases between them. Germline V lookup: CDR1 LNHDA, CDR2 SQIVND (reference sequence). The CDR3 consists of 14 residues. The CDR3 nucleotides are TGTGCCAGTAGTATAGCAGGCTCTGGAAACACCATATATTTT. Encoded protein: CASSIAGSGNTIYF.

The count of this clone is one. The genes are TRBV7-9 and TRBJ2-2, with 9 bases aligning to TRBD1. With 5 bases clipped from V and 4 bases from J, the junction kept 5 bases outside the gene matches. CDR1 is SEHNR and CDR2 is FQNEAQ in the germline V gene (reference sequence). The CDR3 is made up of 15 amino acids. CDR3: CASSHRTGATGELFF. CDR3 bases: TGTGCCAGCAGCCACCGGACAGGGGCCACCGGGGAGCTGTTTTTT.

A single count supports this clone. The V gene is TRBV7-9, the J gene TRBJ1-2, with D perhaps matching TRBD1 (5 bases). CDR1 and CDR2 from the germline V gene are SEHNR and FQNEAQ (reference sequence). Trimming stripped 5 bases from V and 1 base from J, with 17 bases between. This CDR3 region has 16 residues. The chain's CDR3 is CASSHPRGRRNYGYTF. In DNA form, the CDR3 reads TGTGCCAGCAGCCATCCTAGGGGTAGACGTAACTATGGCTACACCTTC.

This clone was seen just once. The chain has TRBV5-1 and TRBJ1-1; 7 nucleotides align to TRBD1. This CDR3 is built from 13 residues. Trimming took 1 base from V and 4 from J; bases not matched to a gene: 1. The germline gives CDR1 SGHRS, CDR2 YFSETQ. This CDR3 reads CASSLSGGTEAFF. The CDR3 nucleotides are TGCGCCAGCAGCTTGTCAGGGGGCACTGAAGCTTTCTTT.

CDR3 residues: CASSGDNYEQYF. The DNA for the CDR3 is TGTGCCAGTAGTGGGGACAACTACGAGCAGTACTTC. This chain links TRBV19 with TRBJ2-7, with D perhaps matching TRBD1 (6 bases). This CDR3 spans 12 amino acids. Trimming removed 5 bases at V and 3 bases at J, with 8 bases between. Germline V CDR1 and CDR2: LNHDA, SQIVND (reference sequence). The full variable domain, its missing parts supplied by reference TRBV19 and TRBJ2-7, is DGGITQSPKYLFRKEGQNVTLSCEQNLNHDAMYWYRQDPGQGLRLIYYSQIVNDFQKGDIAEGYSVSREKKESFPLTVTSAQKNPTAFYLCASSGDNYEQYFGPGTRLTVT.

The chain's CDR3 is CASSQAPGGSDTQYF. The CDR3, as DNA: TGCGCCAGCAGCCAAGCACCGGGGGGCTCAGATACGCAGTATTTT. The chain couples TRBV4-1 to TRBJ2-3, with a weak D call TRBD2 (7 bases). The CDR3 is made up of 15 amino acids. V lost 1 base to trimming and J lost 4 bases, with 12 bases between them. From germline, CDR1 is MGHRA and CDR2 YSYEKL.

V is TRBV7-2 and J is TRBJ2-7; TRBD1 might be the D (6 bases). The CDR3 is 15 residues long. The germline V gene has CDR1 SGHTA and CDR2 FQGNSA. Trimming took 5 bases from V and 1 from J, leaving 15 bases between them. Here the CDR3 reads CASSPQEGQSYEQYF. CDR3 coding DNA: TGTGCCAGCAGCCCCCAAGAGGGACAATCCTACGAGCAGTACTTC.

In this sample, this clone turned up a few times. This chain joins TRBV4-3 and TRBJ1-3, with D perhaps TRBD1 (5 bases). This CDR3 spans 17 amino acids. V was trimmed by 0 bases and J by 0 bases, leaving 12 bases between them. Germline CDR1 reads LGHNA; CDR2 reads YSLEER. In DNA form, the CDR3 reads TGCGCCAGCAGCCAAGATAACGGCGGACACTCTGGAAACACCATATATTTT. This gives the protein CASSQDNGGHSGNTIYF.

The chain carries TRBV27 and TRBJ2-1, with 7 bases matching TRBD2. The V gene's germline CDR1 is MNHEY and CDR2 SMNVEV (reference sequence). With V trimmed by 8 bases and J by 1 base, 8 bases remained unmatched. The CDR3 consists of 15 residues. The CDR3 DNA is TGTGCCAGCGTGGATCAGGGAGGGTCCTACAATGAGCAGTTCTTC. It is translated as CASVDQGGSYNEQFF.

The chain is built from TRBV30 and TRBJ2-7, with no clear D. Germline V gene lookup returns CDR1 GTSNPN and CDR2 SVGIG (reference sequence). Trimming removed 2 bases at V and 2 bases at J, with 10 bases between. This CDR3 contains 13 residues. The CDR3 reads CAWSPGITYEQYF. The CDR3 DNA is TGTGCCTGGAGTCCCGGCATTACCTACGAGCAGTACTTC.

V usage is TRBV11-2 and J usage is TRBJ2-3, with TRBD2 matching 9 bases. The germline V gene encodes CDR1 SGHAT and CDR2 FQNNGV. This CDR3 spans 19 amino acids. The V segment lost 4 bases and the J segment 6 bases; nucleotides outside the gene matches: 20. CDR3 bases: TGTGCCAGCAGCTCCCAACACCCCTCTGGCGGGGGGGCCAGGGATACGCAGTATTTT. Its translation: CASSSQHPSGGGARDTQYF.

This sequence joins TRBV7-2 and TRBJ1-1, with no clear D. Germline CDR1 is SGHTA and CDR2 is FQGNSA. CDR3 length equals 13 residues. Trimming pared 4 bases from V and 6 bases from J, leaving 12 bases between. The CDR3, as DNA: TGTGCCAGCAGCTCTACTTTGGTACCTGAAGCTTTCTTT. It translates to CASSSTLVPEAFF.